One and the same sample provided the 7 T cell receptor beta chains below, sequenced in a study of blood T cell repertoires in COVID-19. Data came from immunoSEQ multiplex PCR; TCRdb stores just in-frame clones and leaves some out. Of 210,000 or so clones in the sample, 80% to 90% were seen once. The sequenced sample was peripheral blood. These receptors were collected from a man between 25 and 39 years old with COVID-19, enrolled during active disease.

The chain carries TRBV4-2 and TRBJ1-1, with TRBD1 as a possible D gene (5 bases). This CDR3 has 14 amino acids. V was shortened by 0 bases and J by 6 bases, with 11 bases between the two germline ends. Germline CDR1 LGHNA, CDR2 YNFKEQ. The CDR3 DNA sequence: TGTGCCAGCAGCCAAGATTGGTCGGGGGCTGAAGCTTTCTTT. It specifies CASSQDWSGAEAFF.

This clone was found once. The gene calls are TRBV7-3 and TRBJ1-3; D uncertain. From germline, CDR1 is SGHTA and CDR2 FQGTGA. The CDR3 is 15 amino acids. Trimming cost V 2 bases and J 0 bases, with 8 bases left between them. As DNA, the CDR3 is TGTGCCAGCAGCTTAGGACTGAGCTCTGGAAACACCATATATTTT. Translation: CASSLGLSSGNTIYF.

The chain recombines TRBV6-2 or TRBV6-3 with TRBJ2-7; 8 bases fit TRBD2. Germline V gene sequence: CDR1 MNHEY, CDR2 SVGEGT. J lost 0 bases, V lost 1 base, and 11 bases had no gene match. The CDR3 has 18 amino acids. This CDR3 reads CASSYWDSGAQNSYEQYF. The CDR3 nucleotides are TGTGCCAGCAGTTACTGGGATAGCGGGGCCCAGAACTCCTACGAGCAGTACTTC.

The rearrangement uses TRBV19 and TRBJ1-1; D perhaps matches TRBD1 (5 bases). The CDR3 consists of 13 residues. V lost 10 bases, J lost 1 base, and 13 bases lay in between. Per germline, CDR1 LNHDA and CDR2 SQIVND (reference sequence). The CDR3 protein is CATNSQGNTEAFF. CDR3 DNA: TGTGCCACAAACTCCCAGGGGAACACTGAAGCTTTCTTT.

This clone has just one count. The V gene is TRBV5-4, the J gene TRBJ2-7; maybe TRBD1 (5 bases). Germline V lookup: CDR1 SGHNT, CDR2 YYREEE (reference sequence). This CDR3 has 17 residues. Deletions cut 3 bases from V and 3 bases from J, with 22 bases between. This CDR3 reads CASSSPPQELLCYEQYF. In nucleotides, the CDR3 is TGTGCCAGCAGCTCACCTCCACAGGAACTATTATGCTACGAGCAGTACTTC.

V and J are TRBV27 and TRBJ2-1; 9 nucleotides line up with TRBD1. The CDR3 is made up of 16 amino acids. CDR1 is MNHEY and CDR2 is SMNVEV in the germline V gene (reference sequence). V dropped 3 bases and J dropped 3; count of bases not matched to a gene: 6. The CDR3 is CASSFLQGASYNEQFF. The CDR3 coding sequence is TGTGCCAGCAGTTTCCTACAGGGGGCGAGCTACAATGAGCAGTTCTTC.

This CDR3 reads CASGRQGLSNQPQHF. For the CDR3, the DNA is TGTGCCAGCGGGAGGCAGGGCCTTAGCAATCAGCCCCAGCATTTT. This chain joins TRBV28 and TRBJ1-5; D possibly corresponds to TRBD1 (5 bases). CDR3 size: 15 residues. Looked up from germline, CDR1 is MDHEN and CDR2 is SYDVKM. The V end was cut by 8 bases, the J end by 0 bases, with 14 bases between.